The 17 T cell receptor beta chains presented below share a single source sample, sequenced in a study of Ad26.COV2.S vaccination and SARS-CoV-2 variants. Repertoires were generated with immunoSEQ multiplex PCR, while TCRdb's copy carries only in-frame clones and drops some. The table lists roughly 380,000 clones, 70% to 90% of them singletons. Regarding treatment: about 20 received Ad26.COV2.S at low or high dose, single or two shots; roughly 5 received placebo; per-sample allocation not given. Collection of the samples took place on day 63 after the first injection of vaccine or placebo. The material sequenced was peripheral blood, taken in a trial of Ad26.COV2.S vaccine versus placebo. The receptors stem from a person between 18 and 65 years old who received the Ad26.COV2.S COVID-19 vaccine or a placebo.

V is TRBV29-1 and J is TRBJ2-7; D may be TRBD2 (6 bases). Trimming removed 3 bases from V and 7 bases from J, with 19 bases in between. This CDR3 comprises 14 residues. Germline assignment: CDR1 SQVTM and CDR2 ANQGSEA. The CDR3 coding sequence is TGCAGCGTTGACTCCCAGGGCCCCGGGAGAGAGCAGTACTTC. It is translated as CSVDSQGPGREQYF.

The J gene is TRBJ2-7, the V gene TRBV7-2, with a possible D match to TRBD1 (7 bases). From germline, CDR1 is SGHTA and CDR2 FQGNSA. The length of the CDR3 is 15 residues. Deletions cut 5 bases from V and 2 bases from J, with 16 bases between. Written as DNA, the CDR3 is TGTGCCAGCAGCCCTAGGAGGGGACAGCCCTACGAGCAGTACTTC. Protein sequence: CASSPRRGQPYEQYF.

This chain links TRBV2 with TRBJ2-1; 11 bases map to TRBD2. The J segment lost 8 bases and the V segment lost 4 bases, leaving 10 bases of the junction unmatched. Germline CDR1 is SNHLY and CDR2 is FYNNEI. The CDR3 extends over 16 amino acids. CDR3: CASSGKTSGTVYEQFF. For the CDR3, the DNA is TGTGCCAGCAGTGGTAAGACTAGCGGGACAGTCTATGAGCAGTTCTTC. Full variable domain (outside the CDR3, taken from reference TRBV2 and TRBJ2-1): EPEVTQTPSHQVTQMGQEVILRCVPISNHLYFYWYRQILGQKVEFLVSFYNNEISEKSEIFDDQFSVERPDGSNFTLKIRSTKLEDSAMYFCASSGKTSGTVYEQFFGPGTRLTVL.

The sample holds a few counts of this clone. This chain joins TRBV7-9 and TRBJ1-1; 11 bases agree with TRBD1. V dropped 5 bases and J dropped 0; count of bases not matched to a gene: 8. The CDR3 runs 17 residues. The germline V gene encodes CDR1 SEHNR and CDR2 FQNEAQ (reference sequence). In nucleotides, the CDR3 is TGTGCCAGCAGCCCACAGGACAGGGGGCTTCTGAACACTGAAGCTTTCTTT. Translating it yields CASSPQDRGLLNTEAFF.

The chain couples TRBV5-4 to TRBJ2-5, with D perhaps assigned TRBD1 or TRBD2 (6 bases each). Germline V gene data show CDR1 as SGHNT and CDR2 as YYREEE (reference sequence). V lost 4 bases to trimming and J lost 2 bases, with 9 bases between them. The CDR3 length is 13 residues. The CDR3 loop reads CASSRGPQETQYF. The CDR3 nucleotides read TGTGCCAGCAGCCGGGGGCCTCAAGAGACCCAGTACTTC.

The chain links TRBV3-1 (or the pseudogene TRBV3-2) to TRBJ1-3; D call uncertain. This CDR3 comprises 16 residues. V was trimmed by 4 bases and J by 0 bases, leaving 13 bases between them. Germline loops: CDR1 LGHDT, CDR2 YNNKEL (reference sequence). The CDR3 is CASSRTRRSSGNTIYF. The CDR3 nucleotides read TGTGCCAGCAGCCGTACCAGGCGGTCCTCTGGAAACACCATATATTTT.

This sequence joins TRBV5-1 and TRBJ2-1, with a weak D call TRBD2 (6 bases). Trimming removed 4 bases at V and 0 bases at J, with 14 bases between. The CDR3 has 16 amino acids. In germline, CDR1 is SGHRS, CDR2 YFSETQ. The CDR3 DNA is TGCGCCAGCAGCCCAGTAGCGGAACTCTCCTACAATGAGCAGTTCTTC. Translating it yields CASSPVAELSYNEQFF.

CDR3 nucleotides: TGTGCCACCAGCAGAGTGGGACAGGGCCTACCCTACGAGCAGTACTTC. Its translation is CATSRVGQGLPYEQYF. The genes are TRBV15 and TRBJ2-7; 9 nucleotides align to TRBD1. Trimming removed 1 base from V and 2 bases from J; junction bases left unmatched: 6. The CDR3 runs 16 residues. Germline V gene sequence: CDR1 LNHNV, CDR2 YYDKDF (reference sequence).

The V and J genes are TRBV24-1 and TRBJ2-2, with a weak D call TRBD2 (6 bases). This CDR3 contains 14 residues. Per germline, CDR1 KGHDR and CDR2 SFDVKD. Trimming cost V 4 bases and J 4 bases, with 9 bases left between them. CDR3 nucleotide sequence: TGTGCCACCAGTGAGGGGGGTGGCACCGGGGAGCTGTTTTTT. Encoded protein: CATSEGGGTGELFF.

This clone was seen repeatedly, ten times or more. The rearrangement joins TRBV6-2 or TRBV6-3 to TRBJ2-2, with 7 bases aligning to TRBD2. V shed 6 bases, J shed 3 bases, and the junction held 4 bases outside the gene matches. There are 14 residues in the CDR3. The germline V gene has CDR1 MNHEY and CDR2 SVGEGT. The CDR3 DNA is TGTGCCAGCAGCCTGGGGAGGGACACCGGGGAGCTGTTTTTT. The encoded protein is CASSLGRDTGELFF.

The chain combines TRBV13 with TRBJ2-7; D not resolved. Germline V gene data show CDR1 as PRHDT and CDR2 as FYEKMQ (reference sequence). Trimming pared 5 bases from V and 1 base from J, leaving 15 bases between. This CDR3 is built from 15 residues. CDR3 sequence reads: CASSRLMTPSYEQYF. For the CDR3, the DNA is TGTGCCAGCAGCCGCTTAATGACACCATCCTACGAGCAGTACTTC. Drawing the rest from reference TRBV13 and TRBJ2-7, the complete variable domain is AAGVIQSPRHLIKEKRETATLKCYPIPRHDTVYWYQQGPGQDPQFLISFYEKMQSDKGSIPDRFSAQQFSDYHSELNMSSLELGDSALYFCASSRLMTPSYEQYFGPGTRLTVT.

The sample holds one count of this clone. This chain joins TRBV5-1 and TRBJ2-2, with D possibly being TRBD2 (6 bases). Trimming took off 2 bases at V and 5 bases at J, with 16 bases between the two ends. CDR3 size: 16 residues. Germline V gives CDR1 SGHRS, CDR2 YFSETQ. CDR3 in amino acids: CASSLRGSQKTGELFF. In DNA, the CDR3 is TGCGCCAGCAGCTTACGGGGGAGTCAAAAAACCGGGGAGCTGTTTTTT.

The chain uses TRBV6-2 or TRBV6-3 and TRBJ1-1; weak D call: TRBD1 (5 bases). From germline, CDR1 is MNHEY and CDR2 SVGEGT. The CDR3 sequence is 14 residues long. Trimming pared 2 bases from V and 4 bases from J, leaving 11 bases between. CDR3 coding DNA: TGTGCCAGCAGTTACATTGGAGGGACCACTGAAGCTTTCTTT. Translation: CASSYIGGTTEAFF.

The rearrangement uses TRBV5-1 and TRBJ2-1; D unclear. The CDR3 contains 15 residues. Germline values: CDR1 SGHRS, CDR2 YFSETQ. Trimming cost V 0 bases and J 5 bases, with 12 bases left between them. CDR3 amino acids: CASSLALYGNNEQFF. CDR3 sequence (DNA): TGCGCCAGCAGCTTGGCATTGTATGGGAACAATGAGCAGTTCTTC.

This clone has a single count. An end of the junction differs from the germline gene, which may be a read error. The rearrangement uses TRBV18 and TRBJ2-1, with 14 bases that match TRBD2. The CDR3 sequence is 17 residues long. The germline V gene has CDR1 KGHSH and CDR2 LQKENI. DNA for the CDR3: TGTGCCAGCTCACCCCAGACTAGCGGGAGGGCCTATAATGAGCAGTTCTTC. Residues: CASSPQTSGRAYNEQFF.

This chain connects TRBV5-1 to TRBJ2-5, with TRBD2 matching over 8 bases. Germline V CDR1 and CDR2: SGHRS, YFSETQ. This CDR3 has 13 residues. V dropped 6 bases and J dropped 4; count of bases not matched to a gene: 5. Here the CDR3 reads CASMRGAGETQYF. The CDR3 DNA sequence: TGCGCCAGCATGCGGGGGGCCGGAGAGACCCAGTACTTC.

This clone came up a few times. This rearrangement joins TRBV2 to TRBJ1-4, with 7 bases aligning to TRBD1. V was pared by 8 bases and J by 10 bases, with 10 bases of the junction left unmatched. Germline V CDR1 and CDR2: SNHLY, FYNNEI. The CDR3 totals 13 residues. This CDR3 is CASDEEQGVKLFF. The CDR3 DNA reads as TGTGCCAGCGACGAGGAGCAGGGGGTAAAACTGTTTTTT.